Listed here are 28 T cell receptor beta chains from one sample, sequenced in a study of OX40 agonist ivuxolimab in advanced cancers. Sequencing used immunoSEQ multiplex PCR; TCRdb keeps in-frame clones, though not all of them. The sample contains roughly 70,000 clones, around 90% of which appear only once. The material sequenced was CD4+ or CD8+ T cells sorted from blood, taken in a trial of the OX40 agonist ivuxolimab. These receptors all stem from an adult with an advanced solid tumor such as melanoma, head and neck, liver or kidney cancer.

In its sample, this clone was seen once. The CDR3 loop reads CASSLAGQDPEAFF. CDR3 coding DNA: TGTGCCAGCAGCTTGGCCGGACAGGACCCTGAAGCTTTCTTT. This chain uses TRBV5-4 with TRBJ1-1; 7 bases line up with TRBD1. The CDR3 consists of 14 residues. V was clipped by 0 bases and J by 6 bases; unmatched bases: 5. Germline loops: CDR1 SGHNT, CDR2 YYREEE (reference sequence).

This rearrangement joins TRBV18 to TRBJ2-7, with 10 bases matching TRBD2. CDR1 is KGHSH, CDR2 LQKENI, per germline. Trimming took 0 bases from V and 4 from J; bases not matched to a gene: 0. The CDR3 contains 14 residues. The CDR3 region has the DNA TGTGCCAGCTCACCACCGGGACTAGCGTACGAGCAGTACTTC. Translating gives CASSPPGLAYEQYF.

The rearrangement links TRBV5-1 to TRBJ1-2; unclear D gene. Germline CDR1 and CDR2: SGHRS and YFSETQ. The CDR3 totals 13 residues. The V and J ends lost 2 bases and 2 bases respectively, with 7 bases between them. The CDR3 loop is CASSLSWNYGYTF. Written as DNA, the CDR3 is TGCGCCAGCAGCTTATCATGGAACTATGGCTACACCTTC.

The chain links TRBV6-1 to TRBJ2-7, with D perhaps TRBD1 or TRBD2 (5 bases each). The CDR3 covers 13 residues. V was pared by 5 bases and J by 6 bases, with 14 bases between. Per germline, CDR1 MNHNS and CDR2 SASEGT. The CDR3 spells CASSNRGVLEQYF. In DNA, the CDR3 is TGTGCCAGCAGTAACCGAGGGGTTCTCGAGCAGTACTTC.

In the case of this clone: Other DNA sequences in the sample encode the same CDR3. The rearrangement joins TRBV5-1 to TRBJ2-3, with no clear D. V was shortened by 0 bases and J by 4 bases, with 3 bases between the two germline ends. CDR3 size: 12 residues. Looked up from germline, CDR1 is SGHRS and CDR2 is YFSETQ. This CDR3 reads CASSLEADTQYF. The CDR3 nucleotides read TGCGCCAGCAGCTTGGAGGCAGATACGCAGTATTTT.

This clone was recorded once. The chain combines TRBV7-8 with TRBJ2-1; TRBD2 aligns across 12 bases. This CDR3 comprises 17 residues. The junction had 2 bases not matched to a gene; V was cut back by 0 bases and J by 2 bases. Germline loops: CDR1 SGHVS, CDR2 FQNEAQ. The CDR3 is CASSLAWTSGTYNEQFF. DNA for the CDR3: TGTGCCAGCAGCTTAGCTTGGACTAGCGGGACCTACAATGAGCAGTTCTTC.

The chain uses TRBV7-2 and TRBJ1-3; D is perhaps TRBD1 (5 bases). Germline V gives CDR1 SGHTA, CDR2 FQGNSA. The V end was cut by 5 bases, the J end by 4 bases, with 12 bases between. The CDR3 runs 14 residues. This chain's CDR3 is CASSRGGSGNTIYF. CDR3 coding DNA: TGTGCCAGCAGCCGGGGGGGGTCCGGAAACACCATATATTTT.

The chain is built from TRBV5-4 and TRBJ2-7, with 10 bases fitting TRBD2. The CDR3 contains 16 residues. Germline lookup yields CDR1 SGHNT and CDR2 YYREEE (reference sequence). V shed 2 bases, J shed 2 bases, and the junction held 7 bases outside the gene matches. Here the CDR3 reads CASSLQAGGGTYEQYF. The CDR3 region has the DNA TGTGCCAGCAGCTTACAAGCGGGAGGGGGAACCTACGAGCAGTACTTC.

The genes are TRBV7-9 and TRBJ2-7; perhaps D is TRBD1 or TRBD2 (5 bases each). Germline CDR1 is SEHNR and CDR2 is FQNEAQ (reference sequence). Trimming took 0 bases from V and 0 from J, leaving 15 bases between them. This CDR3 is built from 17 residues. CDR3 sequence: CASSLALGELGSYEQYF. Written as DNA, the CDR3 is TGTGCCAGCAGCTTAGCGTTAGGGGAGTTGGGCTCCTACGAGCAGTACTTC.

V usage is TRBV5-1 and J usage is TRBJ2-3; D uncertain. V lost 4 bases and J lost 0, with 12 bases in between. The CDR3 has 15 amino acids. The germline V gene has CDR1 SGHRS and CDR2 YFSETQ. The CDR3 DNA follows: TGCGCCAGCAGCACGGGTGGGATAAGCACAGATACGCAGTATTTT. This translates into CASSTGGISTDTQYF.

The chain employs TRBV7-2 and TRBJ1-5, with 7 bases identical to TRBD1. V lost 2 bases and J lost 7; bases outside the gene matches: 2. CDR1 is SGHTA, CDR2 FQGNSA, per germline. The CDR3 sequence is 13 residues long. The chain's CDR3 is CASSLTGDQPQHF. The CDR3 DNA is TGTGCCAGCAGCTTAACAGGGGACCAGCCCCAGCATTTT.

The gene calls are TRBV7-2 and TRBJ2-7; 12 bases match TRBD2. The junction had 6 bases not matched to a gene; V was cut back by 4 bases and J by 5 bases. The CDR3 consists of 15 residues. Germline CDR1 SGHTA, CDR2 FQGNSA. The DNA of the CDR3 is TGTGCCAGCAGCTATTTCCTAGCGGGAGGGAACGAGCAGTACTTC. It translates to CASSYFLAGGNEQYF.

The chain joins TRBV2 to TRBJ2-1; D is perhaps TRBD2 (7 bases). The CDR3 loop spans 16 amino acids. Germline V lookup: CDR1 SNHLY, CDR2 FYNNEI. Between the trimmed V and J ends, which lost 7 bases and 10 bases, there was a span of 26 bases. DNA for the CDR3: TGTGCCAGCACTGCAGGGGACGGGAGGCCCCGTAGGGAGCAGTTCTTC. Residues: CASTAGDGRPRREQFF.

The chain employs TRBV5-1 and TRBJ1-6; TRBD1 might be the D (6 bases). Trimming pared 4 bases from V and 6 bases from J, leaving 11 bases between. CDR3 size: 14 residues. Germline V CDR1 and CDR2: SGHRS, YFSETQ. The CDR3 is CASSQGTINSPLHF. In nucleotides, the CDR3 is TGCGCCAGCAGCCAGGGGACAATTAATTCACCCCTCCACTTT.

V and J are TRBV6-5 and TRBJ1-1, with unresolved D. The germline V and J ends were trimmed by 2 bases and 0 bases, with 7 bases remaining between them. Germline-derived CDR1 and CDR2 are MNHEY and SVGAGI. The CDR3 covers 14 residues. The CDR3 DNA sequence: TGTGCCAGCAGTTACGAAAACATGAACACTGAAGCTTTCTTT. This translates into CASSYENMNTEAFF.

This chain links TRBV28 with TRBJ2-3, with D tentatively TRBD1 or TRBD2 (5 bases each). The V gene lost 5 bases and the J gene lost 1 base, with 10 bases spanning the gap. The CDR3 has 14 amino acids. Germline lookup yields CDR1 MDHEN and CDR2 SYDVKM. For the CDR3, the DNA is TGTGCCAGCAGTGTGAGGGGAGGCACAGATACGCAGTATTTT. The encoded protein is CASSVRGGTDTQYF.

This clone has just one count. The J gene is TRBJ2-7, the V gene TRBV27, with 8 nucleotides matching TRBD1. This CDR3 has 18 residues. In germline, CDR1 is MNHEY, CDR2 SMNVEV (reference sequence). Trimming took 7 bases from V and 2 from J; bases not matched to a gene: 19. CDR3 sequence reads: CASTLRAPRTGWTYEQYF. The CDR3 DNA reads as TGTGCCAGCACTCTACGCGCTCCTAGGACAGGGTGGACCTACGAGCAGTACTTC.

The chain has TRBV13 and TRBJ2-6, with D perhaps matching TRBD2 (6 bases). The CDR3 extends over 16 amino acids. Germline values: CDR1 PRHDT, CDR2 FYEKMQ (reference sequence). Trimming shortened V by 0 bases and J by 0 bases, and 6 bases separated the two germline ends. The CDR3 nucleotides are TGTGCCAGCAGCTTAGGGCGGGGCTCTGGGGCCAACGTCCTGACTTTC. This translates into CASSLGRGSGANVLTF.

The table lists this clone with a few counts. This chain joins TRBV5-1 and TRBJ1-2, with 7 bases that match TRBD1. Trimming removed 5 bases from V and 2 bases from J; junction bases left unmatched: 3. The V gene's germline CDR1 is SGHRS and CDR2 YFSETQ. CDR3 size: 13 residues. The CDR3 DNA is TGCGCCAGCAGTTCGACAGGGAACTATGGCTACACCTTC. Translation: CASSSTGNYGYTF.

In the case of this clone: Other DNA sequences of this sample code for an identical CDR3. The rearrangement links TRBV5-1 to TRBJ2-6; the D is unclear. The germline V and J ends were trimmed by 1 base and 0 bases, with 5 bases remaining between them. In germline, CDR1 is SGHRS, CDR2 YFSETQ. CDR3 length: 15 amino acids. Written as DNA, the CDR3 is TGCGCCAGCAGCTTGAGCCTCTCTGGGGCCAACGTCCTGACTTTC. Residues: CASSLSLSGANVLTF.

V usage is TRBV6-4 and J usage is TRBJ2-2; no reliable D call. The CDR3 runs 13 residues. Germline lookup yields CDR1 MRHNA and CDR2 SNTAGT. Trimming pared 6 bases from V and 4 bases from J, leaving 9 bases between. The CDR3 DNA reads TGTGCCAGCAGACCCCAGATCACCGGGGAGCTGTTTTTT. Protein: CASRPQITGELFF.

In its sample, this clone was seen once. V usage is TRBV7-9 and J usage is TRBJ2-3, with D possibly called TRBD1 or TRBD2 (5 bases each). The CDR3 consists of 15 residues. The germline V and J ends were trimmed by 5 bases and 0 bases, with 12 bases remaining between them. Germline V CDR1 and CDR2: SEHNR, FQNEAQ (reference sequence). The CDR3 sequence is CASSPWDGSTDTQYF. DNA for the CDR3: TGTGCCAGCAGCCCGTGGGACGGTAGCACAGATACGCAGTATTTT.

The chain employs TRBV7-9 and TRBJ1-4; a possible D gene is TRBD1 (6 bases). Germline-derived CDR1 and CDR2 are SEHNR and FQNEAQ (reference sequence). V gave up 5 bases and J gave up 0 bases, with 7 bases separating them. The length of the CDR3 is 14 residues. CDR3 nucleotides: TGTGCCAGCAGCCGGACAGCAACTAATGAAAAACTGTTTTTT. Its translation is CASSRTATNEKLFF. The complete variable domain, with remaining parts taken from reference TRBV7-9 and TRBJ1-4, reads DTGVSQNPRHKITKRGQNVTFRCDPISEHNRLYWYRQTLGQGPEFLTYFQNEAQLEKSRLLSDRFSAERPKGSFSTLEIQRTEQGDSAMYLCASSRTATNEKLFFGSGTQLSVL.

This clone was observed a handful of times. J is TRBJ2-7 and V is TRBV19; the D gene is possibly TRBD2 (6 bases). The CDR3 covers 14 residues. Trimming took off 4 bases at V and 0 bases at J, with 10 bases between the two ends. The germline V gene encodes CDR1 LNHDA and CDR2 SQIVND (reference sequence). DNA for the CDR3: TGTGCCAGTAGTAGACGGAGGGACTCCTACGAGCAGTACTTC. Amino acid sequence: CASSRRRDSYEQYF.

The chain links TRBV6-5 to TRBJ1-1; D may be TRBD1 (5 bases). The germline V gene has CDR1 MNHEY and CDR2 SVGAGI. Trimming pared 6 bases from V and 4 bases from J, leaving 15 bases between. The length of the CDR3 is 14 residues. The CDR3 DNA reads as TGTGCCAGCAGCCGAGGTTGGGGGAGCACTGAAGCTTTCTTT. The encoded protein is CASSRGWGSTEAFF.

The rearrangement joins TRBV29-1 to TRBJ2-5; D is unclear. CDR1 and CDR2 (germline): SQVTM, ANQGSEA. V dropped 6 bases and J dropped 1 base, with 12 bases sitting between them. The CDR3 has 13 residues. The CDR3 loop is CSVPRETQETQYF. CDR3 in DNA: TGCAGCGTCCCAAGGGAAACCCAAGAGACCCAGTACTTC.

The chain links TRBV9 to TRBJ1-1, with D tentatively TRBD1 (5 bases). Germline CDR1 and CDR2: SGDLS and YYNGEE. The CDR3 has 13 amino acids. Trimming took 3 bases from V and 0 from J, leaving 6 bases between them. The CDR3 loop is CASSGQMNTEAFF. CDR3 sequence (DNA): TGTGCCAGCAGCGGACAGATGAACACTGAAGCTTTCTTT.

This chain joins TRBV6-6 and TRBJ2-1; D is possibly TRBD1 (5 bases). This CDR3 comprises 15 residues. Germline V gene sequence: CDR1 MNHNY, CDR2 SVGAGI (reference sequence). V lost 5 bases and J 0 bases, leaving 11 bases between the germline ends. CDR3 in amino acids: CASSRTDSSYNEQFF. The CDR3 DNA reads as TGTGCCAGCAGTCGGACCGACAGCTCCTACAATGAGCAGTTCTTC.